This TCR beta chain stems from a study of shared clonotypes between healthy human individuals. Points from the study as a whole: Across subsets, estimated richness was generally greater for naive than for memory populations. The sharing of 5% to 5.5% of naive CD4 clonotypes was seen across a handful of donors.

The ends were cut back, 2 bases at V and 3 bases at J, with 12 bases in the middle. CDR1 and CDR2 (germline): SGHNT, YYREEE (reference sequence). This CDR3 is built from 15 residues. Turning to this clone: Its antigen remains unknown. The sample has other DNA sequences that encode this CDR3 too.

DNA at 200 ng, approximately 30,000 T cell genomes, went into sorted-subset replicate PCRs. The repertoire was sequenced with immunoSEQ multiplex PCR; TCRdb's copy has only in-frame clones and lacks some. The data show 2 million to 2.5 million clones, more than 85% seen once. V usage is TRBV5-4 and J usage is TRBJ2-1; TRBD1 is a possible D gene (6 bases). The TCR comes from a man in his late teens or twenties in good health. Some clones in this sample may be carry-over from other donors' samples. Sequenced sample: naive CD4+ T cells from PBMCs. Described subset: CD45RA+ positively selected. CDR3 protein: CASSLGQGSYNEQFF. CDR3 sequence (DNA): TGTGCCAGCAGCTTAGGGCAGGGGAGCTACAATGAGCAGTTCTTC. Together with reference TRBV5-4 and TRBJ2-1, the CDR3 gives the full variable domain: ETGVTQSPTHLIKTRGQQVTLRCSSQSGHNTVSWYQQALGQGPQFIFQYYREEENGRGNFPPRFSGLQFPNYSSELNVNALELDDSALYLCASSLGQGSYNEQFFGPGTRLTVL.